This T cell receptor beta chain appears in the sequencing data of a study of cytomegalovirus exposure and HLA in healthy donors. Deletions cut 6 bases from V and 2 bases from J, with 8 bases between. Looked up from germline, CDR1 is SGHDT and CDR2 is YYEEEE. The CDR3 consists of 12 residues. The PCR made use of 60 Vbeta and 13 Jbeta primers. The assay was immunoSEQ multiplex PCR, and TCRdb's table has in-frame clones only and misses some. The sample table includes 130,000 or so clones. The TCR comes from a woman between 18 and 30 years old in good health and CMV-seronegative. The chain employs TRBV5-6 and TRBJ2-5, with TRBD2 as a possible D gene (5 bases). The sample comprised PBMCs. DNA of the CDR3: TGTGCCAGCAACACGGGGCAAGAGACCCAGTACTTC. Translation: CASNTGQETQYF.